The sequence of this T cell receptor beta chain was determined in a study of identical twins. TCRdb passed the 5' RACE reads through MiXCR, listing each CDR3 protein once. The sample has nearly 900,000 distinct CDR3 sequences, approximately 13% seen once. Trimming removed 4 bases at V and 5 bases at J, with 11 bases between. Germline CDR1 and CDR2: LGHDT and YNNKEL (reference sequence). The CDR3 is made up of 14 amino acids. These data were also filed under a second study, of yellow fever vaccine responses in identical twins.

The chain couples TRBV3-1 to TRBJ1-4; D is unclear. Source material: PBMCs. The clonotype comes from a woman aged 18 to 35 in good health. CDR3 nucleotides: TGTGCCAGCAGCCCATCAGGAAACAATGAAAAACTGTTTTTT. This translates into CASSPSGNNEKLFF.